The 6 T cell receptor beta chains presented below share a single source sample, sequenced in a study of PD-L1 blockade in urothelial cancer. Regarding time point: pretreatment peripheral blood. TCRdb's table, derived via immunoSEQ multiplex PCR, lists solely in-frame clones and lacks some. The sample includes about 45,000 clones, around nine tenths of them seen just once. The sample consisted of PBMCs, taken around atezolizumab (anti-PD-L1) treatment. The source of these receptors is a donor older than 35 with urothelial cancer.

Only one count was recorded for this clone. The chain carries TRBV5-1 and TRBJ2-5; 7 nucleotides align to TRBD2. Germline V gene lookup returns CDR1 SGHRS and CDR2 YFSETQ. This CDR3 is 15 amino acids long. J gave up 1 base and V 0 bases, and 3 bases lay outside the gene matches. CDR3 amino acids: CASSLGASGQETQYF. CDR3 coding DNA: TGCGCCAGCAGCTTGGGCGCTAGCGGCCAAGAGACCCAGTACTTC.

The V gene is TRBV2, the J gene TRBJ1-5; TRBD1 agrees at 9 bases. The CDR3 contains 17 residues. In germline, CDR1 is SNHLY, CDR2 FYNNEI. J gave up 5 bases and V 4 bases, and 12 bases lay outside the gene matches. The DNA of the CDR3 is TGTGCCAGCAGTGTGGCTATGGGACAGGGAGGGGATCAGCCCCAGCATTTT. Protein sequence: CASSVAMGQGGDQPQHF.

V gene TRBV7-2 combines with J gene TRBJ2-5; tentatively, D is TRBD2 (6 bases). The germline V gene has CDR1 SGHTA and CDR2 FQGNSA. V was clipped by 5 bases and J by 2 bases, with 15 bases between them. This CDR3 spans 15 amino acids. The CDR3, as DNA: TGTGCCAGCAGCCCCCGCCGGGGGTTGCAAGAGACCCAGTACTTC. It translates to CASSPRRGLQETQYF.

This clone has just one count. The rearrangement uses TRBV29-1 and TRBJ2-4; the D gene is possibly TRBD1 (5 bases). This CDR3 has 12 amino acids. The germline V gene encodes CDR1 SQVTM and CDR2 ANQGSEA. V was pared by 4 bases and J by 8 bases, with 12 bases between. The DNA of the CDR3 is TGCAGCGTTGTCCCAGGGTCGGACATTCAGTACTTC. Protein product: CSVVPGSDIQYF. Drawing the rest from reference TRBV29-1 and TRBJ2-4, the complete variable domain is SAVISQKPSRDICQRGTSLTIQCQVDSQVTMMFWYRQQPGQSLTLIATANQGSEATYESGFVIDKFPISRPNLTFSTLTVSNMSPEDSSIYLCSVVPGSDIQYFGAGTRLSVL.

This chain uses TRBV2 with TRBJ2-5; D gene ambiguous. The V gene lost 4 bases and the J gene lost 0 bases, with 9 bases spanning the gap. The CDR3 consists of 14 residues. CDR1 SNHLY and CDR2 FYNNEI come from the germline V gene. CDR3 amino acids: CASSGARYQETQYF. The DNA for the CDR3 is TGTGCCAGCAGTGGGGCCCGGTACCAAGAGACCCAGTACTTC.

V is TRBV7-3 and J is TRBJ2-1, with 10 bases matching TRBD2. Trimming took 2 bases from V and 4 from J; bases not matched to a gene: 5. Germline V CDR1 and CDR2: SGHTA, FQGTGA. CDR3 length: 16 amino acids. The CDR3 DNA reads TGTGCCAGCAGCTTAGGAGCGGGAGGGATATACAATGAGCAGTTCTTC. Translated, it gives CASSLGAGGIYNEQFF.